This entry lists 26 T cell receptor beta chains sequenced from one sample in a study of blood T cells in healthy people across ages (dated by TCRdb to between 2015 and 2017). Library preparation used 5' RACE. The sequencer was an Illumina HiSeq 2500. A second roughly 6 to 12 cycle PCR used a sample-barcoded 5' primer and a J-beta primer mix. TCRdb reprocessing: public reads trimmed at Q25 with fastp, clones called with MiXCR, in-frame beta chains kept. CDR3 protein duplicates are merged, each entry listing the most common genes and DNA. Recorded for this sample are about 930,000 distinct CDR3 sequences; almost 30% of them occurred a single time. The top ten clonotypes cover around 9.6% of the sample. In addition, the sample was reused for a study of T cells of mothers and their children.

The sequencing sample was made of blood. The receptors shown here come from a woman aged 40 to 55 in good health.

Ten or more counts support this clonotype. This chain joins TRBV7-9 and TRBJ2-7; D uncertain. Germline loops: CDR1 SEHNR, CDR2 FQNEAQ (reference sequence). The CDR3 loop spans 14 amino acids. With 7 bases removed from V and 2 bases from J, the gap between germline ends came to 15 bases. The CDR3: CASTKAAYPYEQYF. CDR3 DNA sequence: TGTGCCAGCACCAAGGCGGCATACCCCTACGAGCAGTACTTC.

Details on this clonotype: The junction and the germline gene differ at one end; a read error may be behind it. The V gene is TRBV3-1, the J gene TRBJ1-2, with 9 positions matching TRBD1. Germline V gene data show CDR1 as LGHDT and CDR2 as YNNKEL (reference sequence). The CDR3 spans 15 residues. DNA of the CDR3: TGTGTCAGCAGCAACCCGGGACAGGGCTTCTATGGCTACACCTTC. Translated, it gives CVSSNPGQGFYGYTF.

This clonotype was observed at least ten times. The chain is built from TRBV7-2 and TRBJ1-2; weak D call: TRBD1 (5 bases). The V and J ends lost 5 bases and 8 bases respectively, with 12 bases between them. The CDR3 runs to 12 residues. Germline V gene sequence: CDR1 SGHTA, CDR2 FQGNSA. For the CDR3, the DNA is TGTGCCAGCAGCCCTACAGGTGGCGGCTACACCTTC. This translates into CASSPTGGGYTF.

There are a few counts of this clonotype. This chain links TRBV15 with TRBJ2-5; D perhaps matches TRBD2 (5 bases). Germline V gives CDR1 LNHNV, CDR2 YYDKDF (reference sequence). V lost 0 bases and J lost 3, with 11 bases in between. CDR3 length: 15 amino acids. As DNA, the CDR3 is TGTGCCACCAGCAGAGATTTTGGACTGGAAGAGACCCAGTACTTC. It translates to CATSRDFGLEETQYF.

This rearrangement joins TRBV11-3 to TRBJ1-1, with 7 nucleotides matching TRBD1. The germline V gene has CDR1 SGHNT and CDR2 YENEEA. This CDR3 has 19 amino acids. The ends lost 1 base at V and 3 bases at J; junction bases unmatched: 17. CDR3 coding DNA: TGTGCCAGCAGCTTAGTGAGTTCTTCTGACAGGGCAATATACACTGAAGCTTTCTTT. Its translation: CASSLVSSSDRAIYTEAFF.

V gene TRBV5-1 combines with J gene TRBJ2-2; D is possibly TRBD2 (5 bases). The V gene lost 7 bases and the J gene lost 0 bases, with 10 bases spanning the gap. CDR3 size: 14 residues. In germline, CDR1 is SGHRS, CDR2 YFSETQ. The DNA of the CDR3 is TGCGCCAGCCACGGGGATTCGAACACCGGGGAGCTGTTTTTT. Amino acid sequence: CASHGDSNTGELFF.

The rearrangement joins TRBV2 to TRBJ2-3; D perhaps matches TRBD2 (5 bases). V was cut by 8 bases and J by 1 base, with 13 bases left in between. Germline-derived CDR1 and CDR2 are SNHLY and FYNNEI. The CDR3 contains 14 residues. The CDR3 reads CASFQVGGTDTQYF. In nucleotides, the CDR3 is TGTGCCAGCTTCCAGGTCGGGGGCACAGATACGCAGTATTTT.

This clonotype is a singleton in its sample. This chain uses TRBV21-1 with TRBJ2-4; the table names TRBD1, a call not compared with the DNA. TRBV21-1 is a listed pseudogene. This CDR3 comprises 16 residues. CDR3 DNA: TGTGCCAGCAAGGTTAACAGGGTCGGGTCCTACAATGAGCAGTACTTC. Translation gives CASKVNRVGSYNEQYF.

The chain has TRBV27 and TRBJ1-1; TRBD1 agrees at 11 bases. J gave up 5 bases and V 5 bases, and 13 bases lay outside the gene matches. CDR1 and CDR2 from the germline V gene are MNHEY and SMNVEV (reference sequence). The CDR3 has 17 amino acids. CDR3 in amino acids: CASSTITGTGGGTEAFF. The CDR3 coding sequence is TGTGCCAGCAGTACCATTACCGGGACAGGGGGAGGAACTGAAGCTTTCTTT.

V and J are TRBV5-1 and TRBJ1-2, with 7 bases fitting TRBD1. V lost 0 bases, J lost 4 bases, and 6 bases stayed unmatched. Germline CDR1 is SGHRS and CDR2 is YFSETQ. CDR3 size: 15 residues. CDR3 sequence (DNA): TGCGCCAGCAGCTTGGAAGACAGGGCGAGCTATGGCTACACCTTC. Its translation is CASSLEDRASYGYTF. Full variable domain (missing parts from reference TRBV5-1 and TRBJ1-2): KAGVTQTPRYLIKTRGQQVTLSCSPISGHRSVSWYQQTPGQGLQFLFEYFSETQRNKGNFPGRFSGRQFSNSRSEMNVSTLELGDSALYLCASSLEDRASYGYTFGSGTRLTVV.

This clonotype was seen a few times. The chain recombines TRBV28 with TRBJ1-1; 7 nucleotides agree with TRBD1. V gave up 6 bases and J gave up 6 bases; unmatched junction bases: 4. The CDR3 length is 12 residues. Looked up from germline, CDR1 is MDHEN and CDR2 is SYDVKM. The CDR3 spells CASRRQGSEAFF. CDR3 DNA sequence: TGTGCCAGCAGGCGACAGGGTTCTGAAGCTTTCTTT.

In DNA, the CDR3 is TGTGCCAGCACCCAATCGACTGTGAACACTGAAGCTTTCTTT. Its protein product is CASTQSTVNTEAFF. This chain connects TRBV12-3 or TRBV12-4 to TRBJ1-1; D gene ambiguous. The CDR3 extends over 14 amino acids. The germline V and J ends were trimmed by 7 bases and 0 bases, with 12 bases remaining between them.

This clonotype was observed at least ten times. The chain employs TRBV29-1 and TRBJ2-1, with D possibly TRBD1 on 6 matching bases. Trimming cost V 7 bases and J 9 bases, with 13 bases left between them. CDR3 length equals 11 residues. Germline CDR1 reads SQVTM; CDR2 reads ANQGSEA. CDR3 in amino acids: CSARIGGEQFF. The DNA for the CDR3 is TGCAGCGCCCGAATAGGGGGTGAGCAGTTCTTC.

V is TRBV5-1 and J is TRBJ2-3; a possible D gene is TRBD2 (5 bases). V was clipped by 4 bases and J by 0 bases, with 15 bases between them. This CDR3 has 16 residues. The germline V gene has CDR1 SGHRS and CDR2 YFSETQ. CDR3 in amino acids: CASSPGSSASTDTQYF. CDR3 coding DNA: TGCGCCAGCAGCCCGGGATCGTCGGCTAGCACAGATACGCAGTATTTT. The full variable domain, its missing parts supplied by reference TRBV5-1 and TRBJ2-3, is KAGVTQTPRYLIKTRGQQVTLSCSPISGHRSVSWYQQTPGQGLQFLFEYFSETQRNKGNFPGRFSGRQFSNSRSEMNVSTLELGDSALYLCASSPGSSASTDTQYFGPGTRLTVL.

The gene calls are TRBV6-1 and TRBJ2-5; D gene ambiguous. The assigned J gene may be wrong: the sequence end matches TRBJ2-7 better. This CDR3 comprises 12 residues. Germline V gene data show CDR1 as MNHNS and CDR2 as SASEGT. The CDR3 DNA reads as TGTGCCAGCAGTGAATCCGTGGCCGAGCAGTACTTC. It encodes CASSESVAEQYF.

This clonotype has at least ten counts. The rearrangement joins TRBV20-1 to TRBJ2-5; 10 nucleotides agree with TRBD2. The CDR3 totals 15 residues. V lost 6 bases and J lost 5; bases outside the gene matches: 12. Looked up from germline, CDR1 is DFQATT and CDR2 is SNEGSKA (reference sequence). The CDR3 DNA sequence: TGCAGTGCCGTTGTAACTAGCGGGGTAGGGGAGACCCAGTACTTC. It yields the protein CSAVVTSGVGETQYF.

This clonotype was seen at least ten times. This chain connects TRBV27 to TRBJ2-7; 11 bases map to TRBD1. The germline gives CDR1 MNHEY, CDR2 SMNVEV (reference sequence). After removal of 5 bases from V and 3 bases from J, the junction contained 6 bases not matched to a gene. The CDR3 sequence is 15 residues long. The CDR3 DNA reads as TGTGCCAGCAGTCCCGGGACAGGGGGGCACTACGAGCAGTACTTC. It encodes CASSPGTGGHYEQYF.

As concerns this clonotype: This may come from a read error, since a much larger clone is one base off. The chain has TRBV7-9 and TRBJ2-5, with D maybe TRBD2 (5 bases). This CDR3 contains 16 residues. V was pared by 7 bases and J by 11 bases, with 29 bases between. The germline V gene encodes CDR1 SEHNR and CDR2 FQNEAQ (reference sequence). The CDR3 sequence is CASTLSSGLRVLEQYF. The CDR3 DNA reads as TGTGCCAGCACCCTCTCGTCGGGTCTGCGGGTTCTAGAGCAGTACTTC.

The chain recombines TRBV14 with TRBJ1-2, with 9 bases matching TRBD1. V shed 1 base, J shed 3 bases, and the junction held 9 bases outside the gene matches. There are 17 residues in the CDR3. The germline V gene encodes CDR1 SGHDN and CDR2 FVKESK. The CDR3 DNA sequence: TGTGCCAGCAGCCAAGTCCCGGGACAGGGACTGGACTATGGCTACACCTTC. This translates into CASSQVPGQGLDYGYTF.

This clonotype has a count of ten or more. The chain employs TRBV12-3 or TRBV12-4 and TRBJ2-7; D is perhaps TRBD2 (5 bases). This CDR3 comprises 16 residues. Trimming stripped 7 bases from V and 0 bases from J, with 19 bases between. The CDR3 DNA is TGTGCCAGCACCCCAGGCCGGCGGAGGAGCTCCTACGAGCAGTACTTC. Residues: CASTPGRRRSSYEQYF.

For this clonotype: This may arise from a read error, as a much more abundant clone is one base away. This rearrangement joins TRBV4-3 to TRBJ1-4; weak D call: TRBD1 (5 bases). The CDR3 loop spans 15 amino acids. CDR1 and CDR2 (germline): LGHNA, YSLEER. CDR3 sequence (DNA): TGCGCCAGCAGCCCGCAGGGTTCAACTAATGAAAAACTGGTTTTT. Protein: CASSPQGSTNEKLVF.

This clonotype was picked up many times. J is TRBJ1-2 and V is TRBV4-1, with a tentative D call TRBD1 (5 bases). The CDR3 has 19 amino acids. Deletions cut 1 base from V and 2 bases from J, with 23 bases between. Germline V gives CDR1 MGHRA, CDR2 YSYEKL. The CDR3 bases are TGCGCCAGCAGCCAAGGGGTCGCTATGTTCCGGGGCGGGAACTATGGCTACACCTTC. Its translation is CASSQGVAMFRGGNYGYTF.

On this clonotype: Since a much larger clone is just one base distant, this may be a read error. V gene TRBV4-3 combines with J gene TRBJ2-7; D is possibly TRBD2 (6 bases). V lost 2 bases to trimming and J lost 7 bases, with 12 bases between them. Germline V gene sequence: CDR1 LGHNA, CDR2 YSLEER. The CDR3 length is 13 residues. The CDR3 spells CASSQFGGNEQYF. Here the CDR3 DNA reads TGCGCCAGCAGCCAATTTGGAGGGAATGAGCAGTACTTC.

The rearrangement links TRBV28 to TRBJ2-7, with D hard to call. Germline loops: CDR1 MDHEN, CDR2 SYDVKM. The V end was cut by 6 bases, the J end by 2 bases, with 14 bases between. The length of the CDR3 is 14 residues. The CDR3 coding sequence is TGTGCCAGCAGGTTACAGCCGGCCCCCTACGAGCAGTACTTC. Translation: CASRLQPAPYEQYF.

This clonotype was recorded many times. This chain uses TRBV7-2 with TRBJ2-3, with no clear D. Per germline, CDR1 SGHTA and CDR2 FQGNSA. Trimming took off 0 bases at V and 4 bases at J, with 2 bases between the two ends. The CDR3 is 12 amino acids. For the CDR3, the DNA is TGTGCCAGCAGCTTAGCGCCAGATACGCAGTATTTT. Translating gives CASSLAPDTQYF. The variable domain in full, completed from reference TRBV7-2 and TRBJ2-3, reads GAGVSQSPSNKVTEKGKDVELRCDPISGHTALYWYRQSLGQGLEFLIYFQGNSAPDKSGLPSDRFSAERTGGSVSTLTIQRTQQEDSAVYLCASSLAPDTQYFGPGTRLTVL.

Many counts were recorded for this clonotype. V usage is TRBV12-3 or TRBV12-4 and J usage is TRBJ2-7; D is unresolved. The CDR3 length is 13 residues. V lost 5 bases, J lost 5 bases, and 13 bases lay in between. The CDR3 protein is CASSLPLSDEQYF. The CDR3 bases are TGTGCCAGCAGTCTCCCCTTGAGCGACGAGCAGTACTTC.